Shown below are 12 T cell receptor beta chains from a single sample sequenced in a study of T-cell memory formation after mild COVID-19. TCRdb analysed the 5' RACE reads with MiXCR anew, one entry per CDR3 protein. This sample yields about 610,000 distinct CDR3 sequences, of which 15% to 20% are seen a single time; 8.1% belongs to the top ten. Source material: PBMCs or a T cell subset sorted from them (not recorded which). The receptors were sampled from an adult woman who had mild COVID-19 (a few samples of this study predate the infection). Cell type and time point are not known.

V is TRBV12-3 or TRBV12-4 and J is TRBJ1-2, with 10 bases aligning to TRBD1. V gave up 3 bases and J gave up 4 bases; unmatched junction bases: 5. The CDR3 is 15 residues long. CDR3 DNA: TGTGCCAGCAGTTTGGACAGGGGGACCCTCTATGGCTACACCTTC. This codes for CASSLDRGTLYGYTF.

J is TRBJ1-4 and V is TRBV6-6; no firm D call. The V end lost 6 bases, the J end lost 8 bases, and 13 bases lay between the germline ends. Germline values: CDR1 MNHNY, CDR2 SVGAGI (reference sequence). The CDR3 contains 13 residues. In nucleotides, the CDR3 is TGTGCCAGCAGACCCAGCGGCGGGGAAAAACTGTTTTTT. Amino acids: CASRPSGGEKLFF.

This clonotype has just a few counts. This chain uses TRBV18 with TRBJ1-6, with 9 bases fitting TRBD1. There are 16 residues in the CDR3. The V and J ends lost 3 bases and 8 bases, in that order; junction bases with no gene match: 8. Per germline, CDR1 KGHSH and CDR2 LQKENI. CDR3 protein: CASSPPGQGSHSPLHF. In nucleotides, the CDR3 is TGTGCCAGCTCACCTCCGGGACAGGGCTCTCATTCACCCCTCCACTTT.

In this sample, this clonotype turned up a few times. The CDR3 nucleotides are TGTGCCACCAGCAGGCAAAACACCGGGGAGCTGTTTTTT. This sequence encodes CATSRQNTGELFF. The chain has TRBV15 and TRBJ2-2; D uncertain. Germline V gives CDR1 LNHNV, CDR2 YYDKDF (reference sequence). This CDR3 is 13 amino acids long. V was pared by 3 bases and J by 2 bases, with 4 bases between.

This clonotype occurred a few times. This chain uses TRBV6-5 with TRBJ1-2; 11 bases line up with TRBD1. V gave up 5 bases and J gave up 7 bases; unmatched junction bases: 9. There are 15 residues in the CDR3. The germline CDR1 and CDR2 sequences are MNHEY and SVGAGI. This CDR3 reads CASSKWDRGTGGYTF. In DNA form, the CDR3 reads TGTGCCAGCAGTAAATGGGACAGGGGGACGGGTGGCTACACCTTC.

This clonotype was recorded a few times. The chain couples TRBV20-1 to TRBJ2-1; D is possibly TRBD1 (6 bases). Germline CDR1 and CDR2: DFQATT and SNEGSKA (reference sequence). The ends were cut back, 1 base at V and 9 bases at J, with 22 bases in the middle. CDR3 length: 16 residues. The CDR3 sequence: CSARGPLDPGHFEQFF. CDR3 sequence (DNA): TGCAGTGCTAGAGGTCCCTTAGACCCGGGACACTTTGAGCAGTTCTTC.

CDR3 loop: CAIGTGGNTEAFF. Written as DNA, the CDR3 is TGTGCCATTGGGACAGGCGGGAACACTGAAGCTTTCTTT. The rearrangement joins TRBV10-3 to TRBJ1-1; the match to TRBD1 covers 8 bases. The V and J ends lost 9 bases and 1 base, in that order; junction bases with no gene match: 4. The CDR3 is 13 residues long. Germline CDR1 and CDR2: ENHRY and SYGVKD.

The chain uses TRBV29-1 and TRBJ1-2; D perhaps matches TRBD1 (5 bases). The V end lost 4 bases, the J end lost 2 bases, and 14 bases lay between the germline ends. Germline CDR1 and CDR2: SQVTM and ANQGSEA. The CDR3 totals 14 residues. The CDR3 region has the DNA TGCAGCGTTGCCCTCCTGGCAGGGAACTATGGCTACACCTTC. This encodes CSVALLAGNYGYTF.

The chain joins TRBV7-9 to TRBJ2-1; TRBD1 matches 7 bases. V lost 5 bases to trimming and J lost 2 bases; unmatched junction nucleotides: 9. This CDR3 is 16 amino acids long. The V gene's germline CDR1 is SEHNR and CDR2 FQNEAQ (reference sequence). The CDR3 DNA is TGTGCCAGCAGCCCGAGAACAGGGGCTACCTACAATGAGCAGTTCTTC. It translates to CASSPRTGATYNEQFF.

The sample holds a few counts of this clonotype. The chain combines TRBV4-1 with TRBJ1-3; 7 nucleotides match TRBD1. V was pared by 5 bases and J by 2 bases, with 6 bases of the junction left unmatched. CDR3 length: 15 residues. Germline V CDR1 and CDR2: MGHRA, YSYEKL. CDR3 sequence reads: CASSYGQDTGNTIYF. The CDR3 nucleotides are TGCGCCAGCAGCTACGGACAGGATACTGGAAACACCATATATTTT.

This clonotype was counted at least ten times. The chain has TRBV12-3 or TRBV12-4 and TRBJ2-7, with TRBD2 identical over 13 bases. The CDR3 contains 14 residues. With 3 bases clipped from V and 4 bases from J, the junction kept 0 bases outside the gene matches. In DNA form, the CDR3 reads TGTGCCAGCAGTTTGACTAGCGGGAGGTACGAGCAGTACTTC. This translates into CASSLTSGRYEQYF.

The rearrangement uses TRBV7-9 and TRBJ2-2, with 12 nucleotides matching TRBD1. The germline V gene has CDR1 SEHNR and CDR2 FQNEAQ (reference sequence). This CDR3 contains 16 residues. With 3 bases clipped from V and 6 bases from J, the junction kept 5 bases outside the gene matches. This CDR3 reads CASSFRDRGLAGELFF. CDR3 nucleotides: TGTGCCAGCAGCTTCCGGGACAGGGGGCTCGCCGGGGAGCTGTTTTTT.